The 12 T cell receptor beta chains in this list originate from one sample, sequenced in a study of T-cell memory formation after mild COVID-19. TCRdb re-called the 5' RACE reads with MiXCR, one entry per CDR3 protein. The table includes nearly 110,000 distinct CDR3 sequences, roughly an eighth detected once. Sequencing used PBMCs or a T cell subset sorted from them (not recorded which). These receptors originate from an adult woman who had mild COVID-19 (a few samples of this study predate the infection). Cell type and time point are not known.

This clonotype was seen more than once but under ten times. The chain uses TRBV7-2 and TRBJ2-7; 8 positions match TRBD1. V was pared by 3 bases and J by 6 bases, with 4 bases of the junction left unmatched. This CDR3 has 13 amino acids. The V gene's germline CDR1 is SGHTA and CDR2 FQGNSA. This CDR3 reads CASSLWTGLEQYF. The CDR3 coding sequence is TGTGCCAGCAGCTTGTGGACAGGGCTCGAGCAGTACTTC.

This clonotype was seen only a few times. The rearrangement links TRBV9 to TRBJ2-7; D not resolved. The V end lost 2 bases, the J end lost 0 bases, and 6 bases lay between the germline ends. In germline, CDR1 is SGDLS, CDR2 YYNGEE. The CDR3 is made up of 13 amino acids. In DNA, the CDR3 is TGTGCCAGCAGCGTTGAGCCCTCCTACGAGCAGTACTTC. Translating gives CASSVEPSYEQYF.

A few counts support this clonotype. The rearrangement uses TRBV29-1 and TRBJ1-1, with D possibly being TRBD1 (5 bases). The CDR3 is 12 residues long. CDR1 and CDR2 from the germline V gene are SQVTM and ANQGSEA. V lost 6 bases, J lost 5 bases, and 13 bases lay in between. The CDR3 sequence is CSVGQDPTEAFF. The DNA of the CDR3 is TGCAGCGTGGGGCAGGATCCGACTGAAGCTTTCTTT.

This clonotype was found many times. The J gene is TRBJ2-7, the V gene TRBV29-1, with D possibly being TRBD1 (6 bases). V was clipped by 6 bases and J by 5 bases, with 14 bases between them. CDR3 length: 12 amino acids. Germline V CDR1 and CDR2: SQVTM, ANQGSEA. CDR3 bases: TGCAGCGTCGAAACAGGGACCGACGAGCAGTACTTC. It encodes CSVETGTDEQYF.

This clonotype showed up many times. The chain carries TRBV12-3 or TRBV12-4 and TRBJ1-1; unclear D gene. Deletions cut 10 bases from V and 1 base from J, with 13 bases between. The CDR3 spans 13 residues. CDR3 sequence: CATSPTPNTEAFF. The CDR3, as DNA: TGTGCCACCAGCCCAACCCCGAACACTGAAGCTTTCTTT.

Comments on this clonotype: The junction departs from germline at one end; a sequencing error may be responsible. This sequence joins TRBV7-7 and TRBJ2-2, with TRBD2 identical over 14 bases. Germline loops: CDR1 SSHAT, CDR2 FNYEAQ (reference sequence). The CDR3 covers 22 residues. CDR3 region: CASSLGPRLAGGLGVNTGELFF. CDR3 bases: TGTGCTAGCAGCTTAGGCCCCCGACTAGCGGGAGGGCTCGGGGTGAACACCGGGGAGCTGTTTTTT.

This chain's CDR3 is CASSSTAMNTEAFF. The DNA for the CDR3 is TGTGCCAGCAGCTCCACAGCGATGAACACTGAAGCTTTCTTT. V gene TRBV27 combines with J gene TRBJ1-1; D is unresolved. Germline-derived CDR1 and CDR2 are MNHEY and SMNVEV (reference sequence). The CDR3 is made up of 14 amino acids. Trimming shortened V by 6 bases and J by 0 bases, and 11 bases separated the two germline ends.

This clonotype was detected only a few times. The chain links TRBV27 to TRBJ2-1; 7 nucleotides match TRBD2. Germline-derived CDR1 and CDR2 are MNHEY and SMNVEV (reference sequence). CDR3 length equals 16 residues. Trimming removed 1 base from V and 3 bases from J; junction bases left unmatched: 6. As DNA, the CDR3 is TGTGCCAGCAGTTTATGGGCGGGGGAGGTCTACAATGAGCAGTTCTTC. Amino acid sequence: CASSLWAGEVYNEQFF.

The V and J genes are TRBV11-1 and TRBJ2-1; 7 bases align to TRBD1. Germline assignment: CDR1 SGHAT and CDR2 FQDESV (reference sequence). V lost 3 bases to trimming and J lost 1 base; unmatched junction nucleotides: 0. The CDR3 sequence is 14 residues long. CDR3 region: CASSLGQSYNEQFF. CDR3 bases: TGTGCCAGCAGCTTGGGACAGTCCTACAATGAGCAGTTCTTC.

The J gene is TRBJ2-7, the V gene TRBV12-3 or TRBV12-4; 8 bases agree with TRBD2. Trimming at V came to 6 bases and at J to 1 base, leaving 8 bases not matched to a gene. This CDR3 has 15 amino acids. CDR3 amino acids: CASSWRTGGSYEQYF. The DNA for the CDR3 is TGTGCCAGCAGCTGGCGGACGGGAGGGTCCTACGAGCAGTACTTC.

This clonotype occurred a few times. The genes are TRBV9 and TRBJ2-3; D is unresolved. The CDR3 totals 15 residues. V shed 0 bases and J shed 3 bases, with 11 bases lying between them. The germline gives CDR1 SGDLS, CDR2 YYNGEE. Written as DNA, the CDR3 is TGTGCCAGCAGCGTAGCTGACTTATTGACAGATACGCAGTATTTT. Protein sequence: CASSVADLLTDTQYF. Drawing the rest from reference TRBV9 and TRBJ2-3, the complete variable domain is DSGVTQTPKHLITATGQRVTLRCSPRSGDLSVYWYQQSLDQGLQFLIQYYNGEERAKGNILERFSAQQFPDLHSELNLSSLELGDSALYFCASSVADLLTDTQYFGPGTRLTVL.

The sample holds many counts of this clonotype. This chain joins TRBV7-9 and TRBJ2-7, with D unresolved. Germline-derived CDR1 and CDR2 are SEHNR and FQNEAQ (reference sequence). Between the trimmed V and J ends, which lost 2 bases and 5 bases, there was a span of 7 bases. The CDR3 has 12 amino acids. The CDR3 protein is CASSLSSNEQYF. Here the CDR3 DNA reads TGTGCCAGCAGCTTAAGTAGTAACGAGCAGTACTTC. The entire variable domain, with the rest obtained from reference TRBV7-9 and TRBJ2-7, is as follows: DTGVSQNPRHKITKRGQNVTFRCDPISEHNRLYWYRQTLGQGPEFLTYFQNEAQLEKSRLLSDRFSAERPKGSFSTLEIQRTEQGDSAMYLCASSLSSNEQYFGPGTRLTVT.